This TCR beta chain was documented in a study of T cell changes during pregnancy in multiple sclerosis. The assay was immunoSEQ multiplex PCR, and TCRdb's table has in-frame clones only and misses some. This sample has approximately 24,000 clones, with around 86% found just once. The sequences come from CD4+ T cells from peripheral blood mononuclear cells, collected in the second trimester of pregnancy. This receptor was identified in a female donor in good health, enrolled as a control in a pregnancy study.

CDR3 bases: TGCAGCGCCCGGACTGACCCCCCCTACGAGCAGTACTTC. It codes for CSARTDPPYEQYF. The gene calls are TRBV29-1 and TRBJ2-7, with D possibly matching TRBD2 (5 bases). V was shortened by 7 bases and J by 2 bases, with 15 bases between the two germline ends. CDR3 size: 13 residues. Germline CDR1 is SQVTM and CDR2 is ANQGSEA.